The 10 T cell receptor beta chains in this list originate from one sample, sequenced in a study of immune cell composition in non-small cell lung cancer (dated by TCRdb to between 2016 and 2019). Receptor amplification or capture employed the immunoSEQ multiplex PCR assay. The source is immuneACCESS, and TCRdb retained only in-frame sequences with V and J called. Part of the clones is not carried over; for the studies checked, unresolved V genes explain less than half of this, and the remainder is unexplained. This sample has thousands of clones in its table, and about two thirds of those were observed once. Approximately 15% of the sample belongs to the ten largest clones. Specimen: lung tumor tissue. These receptors all come from a human donor with non-small cell lung cancer.

The table lists this clone with a count of one. V gene TRBV6-1 combines with J gene TRBJ1-3; TRBD1 agrees at 9 bases. The CDR3 is 13 residues long. Germline trimming cut 9 bases from V and 7 bases from J; bases unmatched to any gene: 7. In germline, CDR1 is MNHNS, CDR2 SASEGT. CDR3 nucleotides: TGTGCCAGTCTCACAGGGGGCTGGAACACCATATATTTT. Protein product: CASLTGGWNTIYF.

J is TRBJ1-5 and V is TRBV9; 12 bases are shared with TRBD1. Germline V gene sequence: CDR1 SGDLS, CDR2 YYNGEE. Trimming took 4 bases from V and 3 from J; bases not matched to a gene: 5. The CDR3 is 16 amino acids. The CDR3 DNA is TGTGCCAGCAGCCCGGGACAGGGGGCTCTCAATCAGCCCCAGCATTTT. It translates to CASSPGQGALNQPQHF.

This clone turned up a few times. This chain connects TRBV5-6 to TRBJ2-3; D gene ambiguous. Germline assignment: CDR1 SGHDT and CDR2 YYEEEE. V lost 0 bases to trimming and J lost 4 bases, with 9 bases between them. This CDR3 region has 14 residues. The DNA for the CDR3 is TGTGCCAGCAGCTTGGGTCCAAACTCAGATACGCAGTATTTT. Its protein is CASSLGPNSDTQYF.

V gene TRBV5-8 combines with J gene TRBJ1-5, with D unresolved. The germline V gene has CDR1 SGHTS and CDR2 YDEGEE. V was pared by 4 bases and J by 7 bases, with 12 bases between. The CDR3 runs 13 residues. CDR3 DNA sequence: TGTGCCAGCAGCAACCACTTAAACCAGCCCCAGCATTTT. This sequence encodes CASSNHLNQPQHF.

This sequence joins TRBV27 and TRBJ2-3; TRBD2 matches at 16 bases. Trimming took 11 bases from V and 1 from J; bases not matched to a gene: 15. Looked up from germline, CDR1 is MNHEY and CDR2 is SMNVEV (reference sequence). This CDR3 contains 19 residues. The CDR3 region is CAAGVMGLAGGPRTDTQYF. In DNA, the CDR3 is TGTGCCGCCGGAGTTATGGGACTAGCGGGGGGGCCTCGCACAGATACGCAGTATTTT.

This chain uses TRBV18 with TRBJ2-5, with D hard to call. V lost 0 bases, J lost 5 bases, and 10 bases lay in between. CDR1 is KGHSH, CDR2 LQKENI, per germline. The CDR3 contains 14 residues. CDR3 in amino acids: CASSPPSGFETQYF. CDR3 bases: TGTGCCAGCTCACCACCATCCGGGTTTGAGACCCAGTACTTC.

This clone was observed once. The rearrangement uses TRBV18 and TRBJ2-2; TRBD1 aligns across 7 bases. CDR1 and CDR2 from the germline V gene are KGHSH and LQKENI. The CDR3 is 15 amino acids. After removal of 4 bases from V and 4 bases from J, the junction contained 6 bases not matched to a gene. The CDR3: CASSRQGSGTGELFF. DNA for the CDR3: TGTGCCAGCTCACGACAGGGAAGCGGCACCGGGGAGCTGTTTTTT.

This clone has a handful of counts. V and J are TRBV2 and TRBJ1-2, with 7 bases lining up with TRBD1. Per germline, CDR1 SNHLY and CDR2 FYNNEI. The CDR3 totals 13 residues. The J segment lost 9 bases and the V segment lost 11 bases, leaving 15 bases of the junction unmatched. The CDR3 loop reads CAGNRDSLGSYTF. CDR3 in DNA: TGTGCCGGCAACCGGGACAGCCTAGGGAGCTACACCTTC.

This clone was seen only a few times. The chain couples TRBV7-3 to TRBJ2-4; D call uncertain. The CDR3 has 13 residues. Germline CDR1 reads SGHTA; CDR2 reads FQGTGA. V was clipped by 3 bases and J by 8 bases, with 11 bases between them. The CDR3 sequence: CASSLSVTDIQYF. The CDR3 DNA follows: TGTGCCAGCAGCTTGTCCGTCACGGACATTCAGTACTTC.

The V gene is TRBV11-3, the J gene TRBJ2-1, with a weak D call TRBD2 (6 bases). CDR3 length: 15 residues. CDR1 is SGHNT and CDR2 is YENEEA in the germline V gene. Trimming took off 5 bases at V and 0 bases at J, with 11 bases between the two ends. The CDR3 sequence: CASSPRSGSYNEQFF. In DNA, the CDR3 is TGTGCCAGCAGCCCCCGTAGCGGCTCCTACAATGAGCAGTTCTTC.